Below, 23 T cell receptor beta chains from the same sample are listed, as sequenced in a study of a mutant IDH1 vaccine in newly diagnosed glioma. These receptors have no identified antigens. The time point: week 47, end of study. In every dose of vaccine, 300 ug of mutant IDH1 20-mer peptide was given alongside topical imiquimod. Sequencing used immunoSEQ multiplex PCR; TCRdb keeps in-frame clones, though not all of them. The table includes 30,000 to 35,000 clones, about 86% detected once. This specimen consisted of PBMCs, obtained from a glioma patient whose treatment included an IDH1 peptide vaccine. Receptors were obtained from a woman in her 30s with glioma.

This chain joins TRBV2 and TRBJ1-5; D gene ambiguous. V gave up 9 bases and J gave up 1 base, with 4 bases separating them. The CDR3 runs to 11 residues. The germline V gene has CDR1 SNHLY and CDR2 FYNNEI. DNA of the CDR3: TGTGCCAGACCAAGCAATCAGCCCCAGCATTTT. Translation gives CARPSNQPQHF.

This clone was observed a few times. The gene calls are TRBV2 and TRBJ2-7; D is perhaps TRBD2 (5 bases). CDR3 length: 11 residues. V was shortened by 7 bases and J by 6 bases, with 10 bases between the two germline ends. CDR1 and CDR2 (germline): SNHLY, FYNNEI. Here the CDR3 DNA reads TGTGCCAGCACCTCAGAGGGCGAGCAGTACTTC. Protein: CASTSEGEQYF.

This clone turned up a few times. The chain couples TRBV29-1 to TRBJ1-5; maybe TRBD1 (5 bases). This CDR3 spans 13 amino acids. Germline V CDR1 and CDR2: SQVTM, ANQGSEA. The V and J ends lost 3 bases and 4 bases respectively, with 10 bases between them. CDR3 protein: CSVEGTANQPQHF. The CDR3 DNA is TGCAGCGTTGAGGGGACGGCGAATCAGCCCCAGCATTTT.

The V gene is TRBV7-8, the J gene TRBJ2-7; possible D gene TRBD1, 6 bases. Germline CDR1 and CDR2: SGHVS and FQNEAQ. CDR3 length equals 15 residues. V was shortened by 2 bases and J by 4 bases, with 15 bases between the two germline ends. CDR3: CASSLPGAGSYEQYF. DNA for the CDR3: TGTGCCAGCAGCTTACCAGGGGCCGGTTCTTACGAGCAGTACTTC.

The V and J genes are TRBV7-9 and TRBJ2-2; the match to TRBD1 covers 8 bases. V lost 5 bases, J lost 5 bases, and 7 bases stayed unmatched. The CDR3 covers 15 residues. CDR1 is SEHNR, CDR2 FQNEAQ, per germline (reference sequence). The DNA of the CDR3 is TGTGCCAGCAGCCCTCGGACAGGGCGGACCGGGGAGCTGTTTTTT. Its translation: CASSPRTGRTGELFF.

The rearrangement links TRBV5-1 to TRBJ1-2; D ambiguous. The V gene's germline CDR1 is SGHRS and CDR2 YFSETQ. Trimming cost V 3 bases and J 5 bases, with 8 bases left between them. The CDR3 runs to 12 residues. In DNA, the CDR3 is TGCGCCAGCAGCTCAAGCCCGTATGGCTACACCTTC. It yields the protein CASSSSPYGYTF. Full variable domain (rest looked up from reference TRBV5-1 and TRBJ1-2): KAGVTQTPRYLIKTRGQQVTLSCSPISGHRSVSWYQQTPGQGLQFLFEYFSETQRNKGNFPGRFSGRQFSNSRSEMNVSTLELGDSALYLCASSSSPYGYTFGSGTRLTVV.

V and J are TRBV7-9 and TRBJ2-4, with TRBD2 matching 7 bases. Germline V CDR1 and CDR2: SEHNR, FQNEAQ (reference sequence). The ends lost 3 bases at V and 2 bases at J; junction bases unmatched: 7. The CDR3 is 16 residues long. The CDR3 DNA reads as TGTGCCAGCAGCTTTCACGGGGGGAGAACCAAAAACATTCAGTACTTC. Translated: CASSFHGGRTKNIQYF.

The chain is built from TRBV2 and TRBJ2-7; unclear D gene. Trimming cost V 8 bases and J 4 bases, with 6 bases left between them. This CDR3 region has 10 residues. Germline V gene lookup returns CDR1 SNHLY and CDR2 FYNNEI. CDR3: CASRSYEQYF. The CDR3 nucleotides read TGTGCCAGCCGGTCGTACGAGCAGTACTTC.

The CDR3 DNA is TGTGCCAGCAATACCAGGGTCCCTAACACTGAAGCTTTCTTT. Translating gives CASNTRVPNTEAFF. The V call is TRBV13, the J call TRBJ1-1; D is possibly TRBD1 (5 bases). Germline loops: CDR1 PRHDT, CDR2 FYEKMQ (reference sequence). The germline V and J ends were trimmed by 7 bases and 2 bases, with 14 bases remaining between them. The CDR3 runs 14 residues.

CDR3 nucleotide sequence: TGCGCCAGCAGCCAAGGGGGCGGACTCGGGGAGGCTTTCTTT. Its protein product is CASSQGGGLGEAFF. The chain joins TRBV4-1 to TRBJ1-1, with a possible D match to TRBD1 (5 bases). Germline V gene data show CDR1 as MGHRA and CDR2 as YSYEKL. The V end was cut by 1 base, the J end by 11 bases, with 17 bases between. The CDR3 contains 14 residues.

Only a few counts were recorded for this clone. The chain links TRBV19 to TRBJ2-7; 7 bases map to TRBD2. The junction had 3 bases not matched to a gene; V was cut back by 5 bases and J by 2 bases. Germline V CDR1 and CDR2: LNHDA, SQIVND (reference sequence). CDR3 length: 13 residues. CDR3 sequence (DNA): TGTGCCAGTAGTCACGGACTAGCCTACGAGCAGTACTTC. Its protein product is CASSHGLAYEQYF. Based on the CDR3 plus reference TRBV19 and TRBJ2-7, the full variable domain is DGGITQSPKYLFRKEGQNVTLSCEQNLNHDAMYWYRQDPGQGLRLIYYSQIVNDFQKGDIAEGYSVSREKKESFPLTVTSAQKNPTAFYLCASSHGLAYEQYFGPGTRLTVT.

The chain is built from TRBV5-4 and TRBJ2-4; the D is unclear. This CDR3 contains 13 residues. In germline, CDR1 is SGHNT, CDR2 YYREEE (reference sequence). V lost 4 bases to trimming and J lost 0 bases, with 5 bases between them. This CDR3 reads CASSTLAKNIQYF. In nucleotides, the CDR3 is TGTGCCAGCAGCACCTTAGCCAAAAACATTCAGTACTTC.

Here the CDR3 DNA reads TGTGCCAGCAGTTACCAGTTCTATGGCTACACCTTC. This gives the protein CASSYQFYGYTF. J is TRBJ1-2 and V is TRBV6-6; D gene uncertain. Germline V gene lookup returns CDR1 MNHNY and CDR2 SVGAGI (reference sequence). CDR3 length equals 12 residues. The ends were cut back, 2 bases at V and 4 bases at J, with 5 bases in the middle.

The rearrangement links TRBV19 to TRBJ2-5, with 9 bases that match TRBD1. The J call may be faulty, since TRBJ2-7 better matches the DNA end. The CDR3 is 15 amino acids. Germline values: CDR1 LNHDA, CDR2 SQIVND (reference sequence). The CDR3 sequence is CASSIGGQGSYEQYF. The CDR3, as DNA: TGTGCCAGTAGTATAGGCGGACAGGGGTCCTACGAGCAGTACTTC.

This clone was counted a few times. The rearrangement uses TRBV11-2 and TRBJ1-2; unclear D gene. The CDR3 loop spans 15 amino acids. The ends were cut back, 0 bases at V and 2 bases at J, with 10 bases in the middle. Looked up from germline, CDR1 is SGHAT and CDR2 is FQNNGV. CDR3 region: CASSLDLGRNYGYTF. DNA of the CDR3: TGTGCCAGCAGCTTAGATCTGGGCCGGAACTATGGCTACACCTTC.

The rearrangement uses TRBV19 and TRBJ2-2, with D uncertain. Germline V gene data show CDR1 as LNHDA and CDR2 as SQIVND (reference sequence). This CDR3 is 17 amino acids long. The ends were cut back, 2 bases at V and 0 bases at J, with 13 bases in the middle. CDR3 region: CASSILRRASNTGELFF. The CDR3 nucleotides read TGTGCCAGTAGTATACTAAGAAGGGCATCGAACACCGGGGAGCTGTTTTTT.

This rearrangement joins TRBV27 to TRBJ2-2; D might be TRBD1 (5 bases). Germline V gene sequence: CDR1 MNHEY, CDR2 SMNVEV (reference sequence). This CDR3 has 13 residues. Deletions cut 4 bases from V and 6 bases from J, with 9 bases between. The CDR3 loop is CASSWGGPGELFF. The CDR3 region has the DNA TGTGCCAGCAGTTGGGGCGGACCCGGGGAGCTGTTTTTT.

This chain links TRBV5-1 with TRBJ2-5; weak D call: TRBD1 (6 bases). The ends were cut back, 0 bases at V and 5 bases at J, with 14 bases in the middle. CDR1 and CDR2 from the germline V gene are SGHRS and YFSETQ. The CDR3 length is 15 residues. In DNA, the CDR3 is TGCGCCAGCAGCTTGGCTACAGGGATGGGGGAGACCCAGTACTTC. It encodes CASSLATGMGETQYF.

The chain links TRBV2 to TRBJ2-6; TRBD2 might be the D (5 bases). Trimming took 7 bases from V and 0 from J, leaving 7 bases between them. CDR3 length equals 14 residues. The germline V gene encodes CDR1 SNHLY and CDR2 FYNNEI. In nucleotides, the CDR3 is TGTGCCAGCATAGGGAGCTCTGGGGCCAACGTCCTGACTTTC. It specifies CASIGSSGANVLTF. Drawing the rest from reference TRBV2 and TRBJ2-6, the complete variable domain is EPEVTQTPSHQVTQMGQEVILRCVPISNHLYFYWYRQILGQKVEFLVSFYNNEISEKSEIFDDQFSVERPDGSNFTLKIRSTKLEDSAMYFCASIGSSGANVLTFGAGSRLTVL.

This chain joins TRBV5-6 and TRBJ1-1, with TRBD1 as a possible D gene (6 bases). The CDR3 totals 15 residues. Per germline, CDR1 SGHDT and CDR2 YYEEEE. Between the trimmed V and J ends, which lost 4 bases and 5 bases, there was a span of 18 bases. CDR3 residues: CASSPWGALGTEAFF. In nucleotides, the CDR3 is TGTGCCAGCAGCCCGTGGGGGGCGCTGGGAACTGAAGCTTTCTTT.

This clone was seen a handful of times. V usage is TRBV6-1 and J usage is TRBJ1-4, with 9 bases identical to TRBD1. Germline CDR1 reads MNHNS; CDR2 reads SASEGT. The CDR3 is 15 amino acids. With 4 bases clipped from V and 5 bases from J, the junction kept 5 bases outside the gene matches. CDR3 protein: CASSARTGENEKLFF. CDR3 DNA sequence: TGTGCCAGCAGTGCCCGGACAGGGGAAAATGAAAAACTGTTTTTT.

The chain combines TRBV4-1 with TRBJ2-1; D gene unclear. From germline, CDR1 is MGHRA and CDR2 YSYEKL. V was cut by 0 bases and J by 8 bases, with 11 bases left in between. The CDR3 spans 14 residues. CDR3 loop: CASSQDRVLHEQFF. Written as DNA, the CDR3 is TGCGCCAGCAGCCAAGATCGGGTATTGCATGAGCAGTTCTTC.

The chain has TRBV15 and TRBJ1-2; TRBD1 agrees at 9 bases. Germline V CDR1 and CDR2: LNHNV, YYDKDF (reference sequence). With V trimmed by 3 bases and J by 8 bases, 10 bases remained unmatched. CDR3 length equals 15 residues. The CDR3 loop is CATSSVTGGYRGYTF. In DNA, the CDR3 is TGTGCCACCAGCAGTGTGACAGGGGGATACCGGGGCTACACCTTC.